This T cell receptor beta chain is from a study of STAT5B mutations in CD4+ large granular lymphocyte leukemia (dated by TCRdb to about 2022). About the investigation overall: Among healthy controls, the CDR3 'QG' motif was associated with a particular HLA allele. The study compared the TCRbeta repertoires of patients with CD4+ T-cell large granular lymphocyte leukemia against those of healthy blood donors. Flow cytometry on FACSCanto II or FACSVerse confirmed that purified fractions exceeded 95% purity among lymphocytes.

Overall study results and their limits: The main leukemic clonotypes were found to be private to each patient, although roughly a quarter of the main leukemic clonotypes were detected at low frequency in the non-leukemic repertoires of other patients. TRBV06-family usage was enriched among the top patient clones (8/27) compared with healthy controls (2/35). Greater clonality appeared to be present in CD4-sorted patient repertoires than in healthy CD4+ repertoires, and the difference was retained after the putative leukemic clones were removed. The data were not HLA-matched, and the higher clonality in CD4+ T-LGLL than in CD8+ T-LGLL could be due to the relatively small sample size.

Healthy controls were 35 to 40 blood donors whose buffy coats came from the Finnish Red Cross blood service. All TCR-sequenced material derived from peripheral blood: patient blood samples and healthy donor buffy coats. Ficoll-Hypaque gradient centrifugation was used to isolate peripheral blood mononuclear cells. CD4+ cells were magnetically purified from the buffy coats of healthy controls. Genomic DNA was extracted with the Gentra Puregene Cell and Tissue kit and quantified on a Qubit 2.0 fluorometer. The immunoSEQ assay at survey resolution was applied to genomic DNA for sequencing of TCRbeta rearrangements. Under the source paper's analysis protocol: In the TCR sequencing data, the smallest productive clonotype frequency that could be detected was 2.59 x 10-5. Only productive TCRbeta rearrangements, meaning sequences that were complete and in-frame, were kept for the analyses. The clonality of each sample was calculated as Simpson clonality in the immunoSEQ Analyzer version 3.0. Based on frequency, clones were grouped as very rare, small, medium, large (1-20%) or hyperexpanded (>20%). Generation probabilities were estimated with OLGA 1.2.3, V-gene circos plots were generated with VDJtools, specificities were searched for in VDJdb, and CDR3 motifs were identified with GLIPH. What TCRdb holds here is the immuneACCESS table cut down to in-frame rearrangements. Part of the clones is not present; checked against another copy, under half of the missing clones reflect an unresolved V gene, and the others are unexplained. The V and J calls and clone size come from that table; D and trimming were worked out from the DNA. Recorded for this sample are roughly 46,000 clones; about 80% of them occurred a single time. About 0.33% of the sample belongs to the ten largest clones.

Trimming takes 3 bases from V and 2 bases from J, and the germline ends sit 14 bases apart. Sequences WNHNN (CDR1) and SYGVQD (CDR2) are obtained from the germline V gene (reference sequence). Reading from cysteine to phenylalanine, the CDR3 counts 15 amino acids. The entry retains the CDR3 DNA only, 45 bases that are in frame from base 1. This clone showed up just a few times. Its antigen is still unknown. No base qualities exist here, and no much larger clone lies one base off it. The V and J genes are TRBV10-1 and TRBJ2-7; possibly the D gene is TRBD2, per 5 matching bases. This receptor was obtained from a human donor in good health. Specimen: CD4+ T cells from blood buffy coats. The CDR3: CASSEASSLTYEQYF. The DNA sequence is TGCGCCAGCAGTGAAGCTAGCAGTCTTACCTACGAGCAGTACTTC.